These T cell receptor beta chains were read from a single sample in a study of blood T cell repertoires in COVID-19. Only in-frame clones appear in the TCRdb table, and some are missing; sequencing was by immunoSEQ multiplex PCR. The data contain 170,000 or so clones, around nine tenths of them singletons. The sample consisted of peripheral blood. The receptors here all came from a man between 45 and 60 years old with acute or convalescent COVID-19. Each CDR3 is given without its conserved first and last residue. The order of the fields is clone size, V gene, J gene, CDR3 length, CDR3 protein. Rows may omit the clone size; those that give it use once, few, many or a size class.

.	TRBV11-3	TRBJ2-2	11	ASSLGGTGELF
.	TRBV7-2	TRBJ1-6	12	ASSSDRGRSPLH
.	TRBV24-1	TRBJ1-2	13	ATSDGTGPAYGYT
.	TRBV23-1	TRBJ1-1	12	ASSQPGQSTEAF
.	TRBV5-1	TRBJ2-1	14	ASSLARDSMRNEQF
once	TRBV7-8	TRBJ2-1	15	ASSSPLAGVSYNEQF
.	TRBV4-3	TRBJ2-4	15	ASSQDVGGGGGNIQY
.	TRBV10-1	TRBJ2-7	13	ASSDGLAGGNEQY
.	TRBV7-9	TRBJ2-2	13	ASSPGQTNTGELF
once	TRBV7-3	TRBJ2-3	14	ASSPTTSARTDTQY
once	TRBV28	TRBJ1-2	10	ASSLYPDGYT
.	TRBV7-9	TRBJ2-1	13	ASYKTSGRASEQF
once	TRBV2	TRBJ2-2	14	ASRPSKGAGSGELF
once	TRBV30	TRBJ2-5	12	AWREGGQQETQY
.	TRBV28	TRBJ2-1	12	ASSLGTPGGEQF
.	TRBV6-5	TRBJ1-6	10	ASSYTDSPLH
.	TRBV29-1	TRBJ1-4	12	SVGAPGVDEKLF
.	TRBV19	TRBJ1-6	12	ASSMGDRQSPLH
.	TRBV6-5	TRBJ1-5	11	ASNRDSYQPQH
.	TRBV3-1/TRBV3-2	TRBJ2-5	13	ASSQDPAVRETQY
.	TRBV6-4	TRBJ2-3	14	ASSDSGGLGIDTQY
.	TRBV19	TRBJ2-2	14	ASSLTGTYNTGELF
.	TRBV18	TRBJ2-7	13	ASSPPASGRYEQY
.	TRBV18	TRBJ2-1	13	ASSQGTSGSNEQF
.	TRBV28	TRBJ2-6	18	ASSSLLSRTGISGANVLT
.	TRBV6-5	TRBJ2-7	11	ASSPEGLAGVQ
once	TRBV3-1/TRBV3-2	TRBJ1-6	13	ASSLKTGDFPALH
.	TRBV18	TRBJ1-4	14	ASSPGYATGSEKLF
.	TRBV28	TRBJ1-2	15	ASSGITRAAVYYGYT
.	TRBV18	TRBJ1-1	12	ASSSGQMNTEAF
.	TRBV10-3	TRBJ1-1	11	AINRDRSTEAF
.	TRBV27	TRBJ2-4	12	ASSLSDSKNIQY
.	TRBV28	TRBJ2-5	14	ASSLLGQGGQETQY
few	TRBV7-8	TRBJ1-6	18	ASSQSRFRGRLVIGSPLH
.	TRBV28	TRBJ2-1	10	ASVSGTFEQF
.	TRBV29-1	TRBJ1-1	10	SATRDRGEAF
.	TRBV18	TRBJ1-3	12	ASSPTRGSNTIY
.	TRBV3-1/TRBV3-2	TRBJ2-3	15	ASSQGTSGLHTDTQY
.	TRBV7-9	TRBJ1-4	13	ASSTQTAPNEKLF
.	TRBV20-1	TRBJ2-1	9	SATPGTGQF
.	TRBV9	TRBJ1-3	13	ASSPEVGAGNTIY
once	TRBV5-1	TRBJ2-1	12	ASSQGLKFNEQF
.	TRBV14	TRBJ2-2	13	ASSQGDRVAGELF
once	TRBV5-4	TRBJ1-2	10	ASSFRGYGYT
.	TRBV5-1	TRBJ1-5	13	ASSLGGTGMQPQH
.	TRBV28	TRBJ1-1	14	ASSLRRGQGSPEAF
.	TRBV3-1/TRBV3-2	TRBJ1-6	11	ASSRGLNSPLH
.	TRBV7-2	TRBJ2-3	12	ASSLGGLLDTQY
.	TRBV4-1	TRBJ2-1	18	ASSQDQIHRLAGGHNEQF
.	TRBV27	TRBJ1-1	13	ASSLTGGLNTEAF
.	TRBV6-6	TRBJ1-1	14	ASSYSPGYMNTEAF
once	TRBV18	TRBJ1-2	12	ASSLGTGNYGYT
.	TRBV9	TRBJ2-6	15	ASSPRGGVAGANVLT
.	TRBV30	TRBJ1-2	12	AWRWTEANYGYT
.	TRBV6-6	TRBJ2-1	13	ASKTSREGLGEQF
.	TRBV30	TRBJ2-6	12	AWKDRAGANVLT
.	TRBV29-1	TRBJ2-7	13	SVRMGQGFGYEQY
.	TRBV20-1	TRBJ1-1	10	SASSGFAEAF
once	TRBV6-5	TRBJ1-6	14	ASSYGGEGYNSPLH
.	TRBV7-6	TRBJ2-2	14	ASSFIGGQNTGELF